Given below is one T cell receptor beta chain in context. What it recognizes is unknown. This entry is derived from a study of Graves' ophthalmopathy and Graves' hyperthyroidism. Study-wide context: Upon initial diagnosis and before any treatment, peripheral blood was collected.

Moderate-to-severe activity, CAS ≥3, NOSPECS ≥4 and a duration under 3 months were seen in donors with ophthalmopathy. If patients had other autoimmune diseases, uncontrolled infections, pregnancy or lactation, they were excluded. The study, taken as a whole, reports: The authors also found most expanded thyroid clonotypes above 0.001 frequency in blood.

This CDR3 comprises 15 residues. The V gene end was trimmed by 1 base and the J gene end by 2 bases; junction bases not matched to a gene: 0. Germline CDR1 is LNHNV and CDR2 is YYDKDF (reference sequence). For repertoire sequencing, the TCR beta CDR3 regions were amplified from RNA transcripts. Investigators did first-round RT-PCR with HTBI primers, then second-round multiplex PCR. TCRdb re-derived calls from the multiplex PCR reads in MiXCR, one entry per CDR3 protein. Among 350,000 or so distinct CDR3 sequences, under 20% were seen once, and the ten largest hold about 12%. Sequenced: peripheral blood. The source is an adult man with Graves' ophthalmopathy. J is TRBJ2-7 and V is TRBV15; TRBD2 matches at 12 bases. Here the CDR3 reads CATSRGLAGAYEQYF. CDR3 sequence (DNA): TGTGCCACCAGCAGAGGACTAGCGGGAGCCTACGAGCAGTACTTC.